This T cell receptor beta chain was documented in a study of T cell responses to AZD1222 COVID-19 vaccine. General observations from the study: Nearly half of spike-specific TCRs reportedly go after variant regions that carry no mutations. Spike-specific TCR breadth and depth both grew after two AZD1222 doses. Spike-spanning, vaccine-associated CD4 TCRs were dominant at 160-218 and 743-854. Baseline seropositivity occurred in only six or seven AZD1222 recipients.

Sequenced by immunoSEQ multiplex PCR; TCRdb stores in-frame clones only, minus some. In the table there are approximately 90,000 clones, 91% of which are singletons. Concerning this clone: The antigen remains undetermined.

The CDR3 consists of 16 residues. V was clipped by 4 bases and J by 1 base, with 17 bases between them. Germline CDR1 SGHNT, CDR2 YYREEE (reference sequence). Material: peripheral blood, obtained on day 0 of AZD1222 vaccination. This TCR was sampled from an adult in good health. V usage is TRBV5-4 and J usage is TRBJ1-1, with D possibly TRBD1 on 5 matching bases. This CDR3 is CASSPAGTARNTEAFF. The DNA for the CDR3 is TGTGCCAGCAGCCCCGCAGGGACCGCGAGGAACACTGAAGCTTTCTTT.